The T cell receptor beta chain described here comes from a study of beta chain features in type 1 diabetes. Trimming took 2 bases from V and 1 from J, leaving 9 bases between them. This CDR3 has 15 residues. Per the germline V gene, CDR1 is MNHEY and CDR2 is SMNVEV (reference sequence). This clone has a handful of counts. Expressed TCRB transcripts were sequenced after all isolated RNA was converted to cDNA. This table comes from immunoSEQ multiplex PCR, and its TCRdb copy is limited to in-frame clones, with some not included. Here the sample spans 620,000 or so clones, around 15% being singletons. The origin of this receptor is a man between 18 and 35 years old in good health. The sequenced material came from naive CD4+ T cells from blood. The chain carries TRBV27 and TRBJ1-5; D is uncertain. The CDR3 protein is CASSLPGMSNQPQHF. The CDR3 DNA is TGTGCCAGCAGTTTACCGGGGATGAGCAATCAGCCCCAGCATTTT.